This TCR beta chain appears in the sequencing data of a study of T cells after yellow fever vaccination. Background on the study: Preparing low-cell-number fractions relied on SMART-Seq v4 Ultra Low Input.

Whole-study results and caveats: Clonotype sharing between CD4 and CD8 compartments was small. Bulk-population clonotypes that are abundant could appear as contaminants in FACS-sorted repertoires. Post-booster repertoires again held most primary-vaccination clones (just under 97% CD4, 85% to 90% CD8).

In TCRdb, the 5' RACE reads were re-called with MiXCR into one record per CDR3 protein. Of hundreds of thousands of distinct CDR3 sequences listed, about 14% are singletons. Germline-derived CDR1 and CDR2 are DFQATT and SNEGSKA (reference sequence). V shed 5 bases and J shed 0 bases, with 17 bases lying between them. The CDR3 has 16 residues. This clonotype was observed at least ten times. The antigen remains unidentified. Specimen: PBMCs, collected on the day of the yellow fever booster vaccination. The clonotype originates from a man aged 25 to 45 who received the YFV17D yellow fever vaccine. V and J are TRBV20-1 and TRBJ1-3; D may be TRBD1 (6 bases). The CDR3 spells CSAARGASSSGNTIYF. Here the CDR3 DNA reads TGCAGTGCTGCACGGGGGGCCTCAAGCTCTGGAAACACCATATATTTT.